This entry is about one TCR beta chain. Seattle patients were enrolled while actively infected and followed longitudinally. Study processing details: Estimated nucleated cell counts came from reference gene primer amplification. The protocol was immunoSEQ multiplex PCR, while the TCRdb copy is restricted to in-frame clones and leaves out a portion. The V and J calls and clone size were taken over from that table, and D and trimming were inferred from the DNA. The sample has around 330,000 clones; around 88% are singletons. CDR1 and CDR2 from the germline V gene are SGDLS and YYNGEE. The V end was cut by 0 bases, the J end by 11 bases, with 11 bases between. This CDR3 comprises 12 residues. The sample originates from a study of blood T cell repertoires in COVID-19. For the study at large: Samples came from the United States, Italy and Spain, spanning acute and convalescent COVID-19.

Input material: peripheral blood. This TCR derives from a woman aged 30 to 39 with COVID-19, enrolled during active disease. The chain has TRBV9 and TRBJ1-1; tentative D call: TRBD1 (6 bases). As DNA, the CDR3 is TGTGCCAGCAGCGTAGAAAGGGGGTTGGCTTTCTTT. Encoded protein: CASSVERGLAFF.